This T cell receptor (beta chain) appears in the sequencing data of a study of vaccination and CD4 T cells after COVID-19. Treatment meaning: approximately nine-day PBMC culture with coronavirus spike peptide pools or control peptides (ViraFEST assay). Following expansion of antigen-specific T cells with peptide pools, ViraFEST then sequenced TCRs. Convalescent patients tested SARS-CoV-2 PCR positive from March to December 2020, before Alpha, Beta and Delta emerged. At days 3 and 7, half the medium was exchanged for fresh IL-2 medium. With regard to this clonotype: Antigen specificity is unknown.

V was clipped by 5 bases and J by 1 base, with 11 bases between them. This CDR3 spans 14 amino acids. The germline V gene encodes CDR1 MDHEN and CDR2 SYDVKM. Scientists ran DNA taken from cultured CD4+ T cells through the Oncomine TCR Beta short-read assay for sequencing. MiXCR was run by TCRdb on the PCR reads, yielding one entry per CDR3 protein. The sample holds fewer than 20,000 distinct CDR3 sequences, roughly two fifths seen once. The source is a human donor who had recovered from COVID-19. The sample was CD4+ T cells from blood, cultured in vitro, taken after SARS-CoV-2 vaccination. This rearrangement joins TRBV28 to TRBJ1-1; TRBD1 might be the D (6 bases). DNA for the CDR3: TGTGCCAGCAGTGATACAGGGAGGAACACTGAAGCTTTCTTT. Residues: CASSDTGRNTEAFF.